The following is a T cell receptor (beta chain) sequence with its context. Its target is unknown. Primers included in the PCR were 60 Vbeta and 13 Jbeta primers. The protocol was immunoSEQ multiplex PCR, while the TCRdb copy is restricted to in-frame clones and leaves out a portion. The sample has approximately 200,000 clones; the top ten hold 0.7% to 0.8%. This record comes from a study of cytomegalovirus exposure and HLA in healthy donors. Study findings and constraints: An observed cluster of highly shared sequence variants was recorded as a likely sequencing artifact. Several of the most significant clusters appeared, in a later analysis, to be linked to common viral pathogens. The study had only CMV serostatus as immune exposure information.

The germline CDR1 and CDR2 sequences are LGHNA and YSLEER. This CDR3 is 16 amino acids long. The V and J ends lost 1 base and 4 bases respectively, with 16 bases between them. The V and J genes are TRBV4-3 and TRBJ1-2, with D possibly being TRBD1 (5 bases). The receptor was derived from a boy aged 10-17 years in good health and CMV-seronegative. Specimen: PBMCs. CDR3 sequence: CASSQGVGRGLYGYTF. The CDR3 DNA follows: TGCGCCAGCAGCCAAGGCGTAGGGAGGGGACTCTATGGCTACACCTTC.